The 8 T cell receptor beta chains presented below share a single source sample, sequenced in a study of T-cell memory formation after mild COVID-19. TCRdb re-derived calls from the 5' RACE reads in MiXCR, one entry per CDR3 protein. The sample shows around 250,000 distinct CDR3 sequences, 8.5% to 9.5% of them seen only once. The sample consisted of PBMCs or a T cell subset sorted from them (not recorded which). These receptors were collected from a man aged 18-30 years who had mild COVID-19 (a few samples of this study predate the infection). Cell type and time point are not known.

V gene TRBV27 combines with J gene TRBJ2-5; possibly TRBD1 or TRBD2 for D (5 bases each). CDR1 and CDR2 from the germline V gene are MNHEY and SMNVEV (reference sequence). Trimming took 6 bases from V and 5 from J, leaving 16 bases between them. The CDR3 consists of 14 residues. This CDR3 is CASSGTVFRETQYF. The CDR3 DNA reads as TGTGCCAGCAGCGGGACCGTCTTCCGCGAGACCCAGTACTTC.

The chain recombines TRBV10-3 with TRBJ2-7; a possible D gene is TRBD2 (6 bases). The CDR3 contains 14 residues. Trimming pared 0 bases from V and 6 bases from J, leaving 12 bases between. The germline CDR1 and CDR2 sequences are ENHRY and SYGVKD. The CDR3, as DNA: TGTGCCATCAGTGAGTCTGTTGGGACTGGCGAGCAGTACGTC. It codes for CAISESVGTGEQYV.

This clonotype was counted a few times. The DNA for the CDR3 is TGTGCCTGGACCACATCAGTTCCACCCCTCCACTTT. This translates into CAWTTSVPPLHF. The rearrangement links TRBV30 to TRBJ1-6, with D hard to call. Trimming took 4 bases from V and 11 from J, leaving 12 bases between them. Germline V gene data show CDR1 as GTSNPN and CDR2 as SVGIG (reference sequence). This CDR3 is built from 12 residues.

In its sample, this clonotype was seen many times. This chain joins TRBV6-2 or TRBV6-3 and TRBJ2-1, with D unclear. The CDR3 sequence is 13 residues long. The V end lost 8 bases, the J end lost 0 bases, and 8 bases lay between the germline ends. The germline gives CDR1 MNHEY, CDR2 SVGEGT. The CDR3 spells CASVLSSYNEQFF. CDR3 in DNA: TGTGCCAGCGTTCTCAGCTCCTACAATGAGCAGTTCTTC.

This clonotype was seen only a few times. The chain couples TRBV7-3 to TRBJ2-7; the D gene is possibly TRBD1 (5 bases). The germline CDR1 and CDR2 sequences are SGHTA and FQGTGA. V lost 3 bases and J lost 6, with 12 bases in between. The length of the CDR3 is 13 residues. CDR3 sequence (DNA): TGTGCCAGCAGCTTTTCCCCAGGGCTCGAGCAGTACTTC. This gives the protein CASSFSPGLEQYF.

The V and J genes are TRBV5-4 and TRBJ2-2; 7 positions agree with TRBD1. The CDR3 spans 13 residues. The trim removed 9 bases at V and 7 bases at J, leaving 9 bases unmatched. Germline V gene lookup returns CDR1 SGHNT and CDR2 YYREEE (reference sequence). CDR3 sequence: CATAPGGVGELFF. The CDR3, as DNA: TGTGCCACTGCGCCAGGGGGTGTCGGGGAGCTGTTTTTT. Together with reference TRBV5-4 and TRBJ2-2, the CDR3 gives the full variable domain: ETGVTQSPTHLIKTRGQQVTLRCSSQSGHNTVSWYQQALGQGPQFIFQYYREEENGRGNFPPRFSGLQFPNYSSELNVNALELDDSALYLCATAPGGVGELFFGEGSRLTVL.

The CDR3 nucleotides are TGTGCCAGCAGTCGTTTACAGGGATGGAGCACTGAAGCTTTCTTT. It yields the protein CASSRLQGWSTEAFF. The genes are TRBV6-5 and TRBJ1-1, with D possibly TRBD1 on 6 matching bases. The CDR3 is 15 residues long. The V and J ends lost 5 bases and 4 bases respectively, with 17 bases between them. CDR1 and CDR2 (germline): MNHEY, SVGAGI.

This clonotype was found a few times. This chain connects TRBV7-8 to TRBJ1-6; D not certain. Germline V gives CDR1 SGHVS, CDR2 FQNEAQ. V lost 2 bases to trimming and J lost 13 bases, with 12 bases between them. The CDR3 extends over 13 amino acids. CDR3 loop: CASSLYVESPLHF. CDR3 sequence (DNA): TGTGCCAGCAGCTTATATGTCGAGAGTCCCCTCCACTTT.